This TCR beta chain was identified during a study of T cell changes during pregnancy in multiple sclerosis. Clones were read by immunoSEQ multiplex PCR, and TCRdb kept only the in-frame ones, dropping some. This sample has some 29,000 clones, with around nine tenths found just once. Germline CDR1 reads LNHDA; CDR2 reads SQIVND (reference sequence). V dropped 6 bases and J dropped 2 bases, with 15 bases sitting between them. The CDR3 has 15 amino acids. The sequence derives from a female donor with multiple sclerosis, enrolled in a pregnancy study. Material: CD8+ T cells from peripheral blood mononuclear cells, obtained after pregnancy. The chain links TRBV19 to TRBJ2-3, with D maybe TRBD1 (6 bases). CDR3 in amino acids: CASSPTQGPTDTQYF. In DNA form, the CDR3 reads TGTGCCAGTAGCCCGACGCAGGGGCCCACAGATACGCAGTATTTT.